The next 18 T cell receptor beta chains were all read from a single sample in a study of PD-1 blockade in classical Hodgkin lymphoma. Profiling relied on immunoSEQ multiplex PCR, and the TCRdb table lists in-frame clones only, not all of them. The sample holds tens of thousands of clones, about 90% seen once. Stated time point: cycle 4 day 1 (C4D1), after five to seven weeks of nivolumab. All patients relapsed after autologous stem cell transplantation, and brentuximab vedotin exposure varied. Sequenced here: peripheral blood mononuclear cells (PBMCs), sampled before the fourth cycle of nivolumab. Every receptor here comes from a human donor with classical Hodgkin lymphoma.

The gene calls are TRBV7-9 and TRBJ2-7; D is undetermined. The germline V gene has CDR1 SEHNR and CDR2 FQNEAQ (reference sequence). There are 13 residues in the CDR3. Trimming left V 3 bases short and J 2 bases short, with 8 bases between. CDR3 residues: CASSFKGTYEQYF. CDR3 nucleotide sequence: TGTGCCAGCAGCTTCAAGGGAACCTACGAGCAGTACTTC.

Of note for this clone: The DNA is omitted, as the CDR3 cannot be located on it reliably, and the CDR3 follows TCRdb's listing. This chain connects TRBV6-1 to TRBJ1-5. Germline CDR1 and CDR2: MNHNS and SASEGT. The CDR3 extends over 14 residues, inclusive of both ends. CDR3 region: CASILGDSNQPQHF.

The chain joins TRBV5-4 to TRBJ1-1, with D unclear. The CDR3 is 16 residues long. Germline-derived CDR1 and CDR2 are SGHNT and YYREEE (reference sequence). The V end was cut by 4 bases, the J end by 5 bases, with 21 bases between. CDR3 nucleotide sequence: TGTGCCAGCAGCCCCCCACCCGAGGGAACGGTTACTGAAGCTTTCTTT. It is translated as CASSPPPEGTVTEAFF.

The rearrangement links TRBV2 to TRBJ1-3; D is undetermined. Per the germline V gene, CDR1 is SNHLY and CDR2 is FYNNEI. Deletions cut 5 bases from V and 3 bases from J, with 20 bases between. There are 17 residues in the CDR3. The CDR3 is CASSPLPSPTVGNTIYF. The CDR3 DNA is TGTGCCAGCAGTCCCCTCCCAAGCCCGACGGTTGGAAACACCATATATTTT.

CDR3 in DNA: TGTGCCAGTAGTATCGGGGTTGAACAGCCCCAGCATTTT. Translating it yields CASSIGVEQPQHF. This chain joins TRBV19 and TRBJ1-5; D unclear. CDR1 is LNHDA, CDR2 SQIVND, per germline (reference sequence). Trimming stripped 3 bases from V and 7 bases from J, with 10 bases between. This CDR3 has 13 amino acids.

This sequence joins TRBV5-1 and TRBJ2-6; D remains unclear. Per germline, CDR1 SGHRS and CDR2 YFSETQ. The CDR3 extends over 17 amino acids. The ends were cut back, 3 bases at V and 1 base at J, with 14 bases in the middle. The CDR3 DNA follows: TGCGCCAGCAGCTCGTCGCTTGGTGTATCTGGGGCCAACGTCCTGACTTTC. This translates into CASSSSLGVSGANVLTF.

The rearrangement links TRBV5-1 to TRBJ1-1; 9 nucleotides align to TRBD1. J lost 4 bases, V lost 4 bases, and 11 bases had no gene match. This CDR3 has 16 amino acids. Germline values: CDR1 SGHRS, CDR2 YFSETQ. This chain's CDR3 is CASSARTGAVSTEAFF. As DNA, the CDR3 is TGCGCCAGCAGCGCTAGGACAGGGGCGGTGAGCACTGAAGCTTTCTTT.

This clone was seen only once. The CDR3, as DNA: TGTGCCAGCAGTTTAGCGGGGGACAGACTAGGAAACACCATATATTTT. Encoded protein: CASSLAGDRLGNTIYF. The J gene is TRBJ1-3, the V gene TRBV28; 7 bases agree with TRBD1. The V gene end was trimmed by 2 bases and the J gene end by 4 bases; junction bases not matched to a gene: 8. The CDR3 runs 16 residues. Germline CDR1 and CDR2: MDHEN and SYDVKM.

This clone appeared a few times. The CDR3 region has the DNA TGCGCCAGCAGCTCGTCAGGGATCGAAAAACTGTTTTTT. This sequence encodes CASSSSGIEKLFF. The genes are TRBV5-1 and TRBJ1-4; a weak D match, TRBD1 (5 bases). This CDR3 is built from 13 residues. Germline CDR1 and CDR2: SGHRS and YFSETQ. Between the trimmed V and J ends, which lost 3 bases and 8 bases, there was a span of 11 bases.

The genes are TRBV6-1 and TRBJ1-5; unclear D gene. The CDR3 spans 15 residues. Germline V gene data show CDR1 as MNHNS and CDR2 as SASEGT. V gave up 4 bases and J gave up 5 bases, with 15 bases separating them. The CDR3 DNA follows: TGTGCCAGCAGTGCAGAACACGCCAGATATCAGCCCCAGCATTTT. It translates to CASSAEHARYQPQHF.

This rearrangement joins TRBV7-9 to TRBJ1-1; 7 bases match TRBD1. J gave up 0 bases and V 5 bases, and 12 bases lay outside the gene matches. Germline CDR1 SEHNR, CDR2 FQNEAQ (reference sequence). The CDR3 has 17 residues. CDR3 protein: CASSAPPGTDLNTEAFF. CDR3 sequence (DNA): TGTGCCAGCAGCGCACCCCCCGGGACAGACCTGAACACTGAAGCTTTCTTT.

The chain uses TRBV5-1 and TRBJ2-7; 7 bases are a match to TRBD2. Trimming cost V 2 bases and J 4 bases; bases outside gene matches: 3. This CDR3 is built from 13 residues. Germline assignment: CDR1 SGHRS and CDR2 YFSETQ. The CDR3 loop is CASSFQRGYEQYF. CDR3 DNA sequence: TGCGCCAGCAGCTTCCAGCGGGGTTACGAGCAGTACTTC.

The CDR3 DNA sequence: TGTGCCAGCAGTGAAGTTACAGGGCCCGCCGGGGAGCTGTTTTTT. Protein sequence: CASSEVTGPAGELFF. The rearrangement joins TRBV6-1 to TRBJ2-2; D is perhaps TRBD1 (6 bases). The V and J ends lost 1 base and 6 bases respectively, with 12 bases between them. Germline V CDR1 and CDR2: MNHNS, SASEGT. This CDR3 is 15 amino acids long.

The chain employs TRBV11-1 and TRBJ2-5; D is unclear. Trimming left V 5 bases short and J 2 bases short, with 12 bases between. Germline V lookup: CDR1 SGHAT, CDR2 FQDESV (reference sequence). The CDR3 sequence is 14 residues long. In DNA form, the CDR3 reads TGTGCCAGCAGCACCCTTCGGACGCAAGAGACCCAGTACTTC. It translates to CASSTLRTQETQYF.

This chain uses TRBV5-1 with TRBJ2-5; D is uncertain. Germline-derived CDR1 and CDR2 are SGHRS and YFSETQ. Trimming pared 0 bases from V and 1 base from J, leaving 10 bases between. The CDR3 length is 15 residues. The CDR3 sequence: CASSLAGGSQETQYF. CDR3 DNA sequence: TGCGCCAGCAGCTTGGCCGGTGGTAGCCAAGAGACCCAGTACTTC.

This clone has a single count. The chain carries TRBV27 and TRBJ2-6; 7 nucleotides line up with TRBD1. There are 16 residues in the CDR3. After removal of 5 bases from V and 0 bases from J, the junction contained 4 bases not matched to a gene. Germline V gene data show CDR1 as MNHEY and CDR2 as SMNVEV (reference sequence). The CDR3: CASSRRQGSGANVLTF. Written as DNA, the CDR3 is TGTGCCAGCAGTAGACGACAGGGCTCTGGGGCCAACGTCCTGACTTTC.

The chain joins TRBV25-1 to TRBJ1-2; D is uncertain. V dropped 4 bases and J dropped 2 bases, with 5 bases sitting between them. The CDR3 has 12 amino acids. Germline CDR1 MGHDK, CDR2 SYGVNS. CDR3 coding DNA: TGTGCCAGCAGTGTGGCGAACTATGGCTACACCTTC. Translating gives CASSVANYGYTF.

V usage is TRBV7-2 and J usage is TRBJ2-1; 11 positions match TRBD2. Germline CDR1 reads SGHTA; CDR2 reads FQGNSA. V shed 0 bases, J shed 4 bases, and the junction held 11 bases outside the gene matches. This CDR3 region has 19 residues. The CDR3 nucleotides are TGTGCCAGCAGCTTAGCTAGCGGGGGGGCCATAAGGTCTTACAATGAGCAGTTCTTC. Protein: CASSLASGGAIRSYNEQFF.